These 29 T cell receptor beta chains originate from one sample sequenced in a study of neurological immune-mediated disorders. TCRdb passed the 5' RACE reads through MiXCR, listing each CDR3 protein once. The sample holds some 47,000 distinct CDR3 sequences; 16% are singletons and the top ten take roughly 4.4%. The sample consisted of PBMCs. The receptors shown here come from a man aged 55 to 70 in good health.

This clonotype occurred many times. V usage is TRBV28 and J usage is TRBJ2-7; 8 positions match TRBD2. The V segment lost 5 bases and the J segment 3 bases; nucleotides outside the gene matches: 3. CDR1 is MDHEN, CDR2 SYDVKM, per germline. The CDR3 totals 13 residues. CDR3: CASSPGGGYEQYF. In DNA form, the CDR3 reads TGTGCCAGCAGTCCGGGGGGGGGCTACGAGCAGTACTTC.

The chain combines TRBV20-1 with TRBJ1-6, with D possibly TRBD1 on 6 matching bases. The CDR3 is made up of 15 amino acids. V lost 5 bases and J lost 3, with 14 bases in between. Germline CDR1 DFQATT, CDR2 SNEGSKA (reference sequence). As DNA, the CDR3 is TGCAGTGCTTTGGACAGAATCCTCTATAATTCACCCCTCCACTTT. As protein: CSALDRILYNSPLHF.

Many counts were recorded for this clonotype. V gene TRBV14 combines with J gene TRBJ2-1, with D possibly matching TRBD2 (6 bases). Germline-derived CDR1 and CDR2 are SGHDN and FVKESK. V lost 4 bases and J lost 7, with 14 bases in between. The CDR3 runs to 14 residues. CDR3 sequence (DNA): TGTGCCAGCAGCCCGGGACTTCAAACGAATGAGCAGTTCTTC. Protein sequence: CASSPGLQTNEQFF.

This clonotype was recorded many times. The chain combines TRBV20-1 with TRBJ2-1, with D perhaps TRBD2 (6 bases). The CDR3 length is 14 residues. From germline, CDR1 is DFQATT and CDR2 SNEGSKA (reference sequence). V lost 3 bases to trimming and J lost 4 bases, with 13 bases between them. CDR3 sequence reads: CSASGTPNYNEQFF. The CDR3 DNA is TGCAGTGCTAGCGGGACTCCAAATTACAATGAGCAGTTCTTC.

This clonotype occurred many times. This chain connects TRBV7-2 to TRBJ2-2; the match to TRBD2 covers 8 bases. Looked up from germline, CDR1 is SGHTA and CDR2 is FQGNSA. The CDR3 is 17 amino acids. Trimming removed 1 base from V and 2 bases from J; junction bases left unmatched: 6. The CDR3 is CASSLVLAGSNTGELFF. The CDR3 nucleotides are TGTGCCAGCAGCTTAGTCTTAGCGGGATCCAACACCGGGGAGCTGTTTTTT.

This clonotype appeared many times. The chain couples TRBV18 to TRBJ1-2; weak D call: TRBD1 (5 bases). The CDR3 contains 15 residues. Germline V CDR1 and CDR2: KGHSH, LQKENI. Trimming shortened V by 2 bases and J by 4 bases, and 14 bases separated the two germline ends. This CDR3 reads CASSPAGTVFYGYTF. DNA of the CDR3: TGTGCCAGCTCACCAGCGGGGACCGTATTCTATGGCTACACCTTC.

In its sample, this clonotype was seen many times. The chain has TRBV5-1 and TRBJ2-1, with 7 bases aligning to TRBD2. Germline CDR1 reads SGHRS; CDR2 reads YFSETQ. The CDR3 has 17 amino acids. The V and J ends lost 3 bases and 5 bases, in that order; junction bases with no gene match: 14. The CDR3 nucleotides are TGCGCCAGCAGCTGGGGGGGGAGGACTCCTATAAACAATGAGCAGTTCTTC. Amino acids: CASSWGGRTPINNEQFF.

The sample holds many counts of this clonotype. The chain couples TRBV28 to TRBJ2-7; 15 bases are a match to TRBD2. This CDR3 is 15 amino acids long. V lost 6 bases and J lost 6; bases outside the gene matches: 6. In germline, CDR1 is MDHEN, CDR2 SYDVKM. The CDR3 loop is CASSSWTSGRAEQYF. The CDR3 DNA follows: TGTGCCAGCAGCTCATGGACTAGCGGGAGGGCCGAGCAGTACTTC.

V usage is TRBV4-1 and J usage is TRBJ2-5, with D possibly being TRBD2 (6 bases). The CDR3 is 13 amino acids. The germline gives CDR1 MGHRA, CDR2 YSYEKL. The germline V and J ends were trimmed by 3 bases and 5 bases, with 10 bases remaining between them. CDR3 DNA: TGCGCCAGCAGCCAGGGAGGACTGGAGACCCAGTACTTC. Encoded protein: CASSQGGLETQYF.

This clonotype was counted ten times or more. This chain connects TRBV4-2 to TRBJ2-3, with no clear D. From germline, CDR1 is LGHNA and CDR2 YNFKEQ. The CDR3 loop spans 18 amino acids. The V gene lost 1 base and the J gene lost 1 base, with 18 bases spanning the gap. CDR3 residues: CASSQGVYRGRGTDTQYF. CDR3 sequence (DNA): TGTGCCAGCAGCCAAGGAGTCTATCGTGGTCGAGGCACAGATACGCAGTATTTT.

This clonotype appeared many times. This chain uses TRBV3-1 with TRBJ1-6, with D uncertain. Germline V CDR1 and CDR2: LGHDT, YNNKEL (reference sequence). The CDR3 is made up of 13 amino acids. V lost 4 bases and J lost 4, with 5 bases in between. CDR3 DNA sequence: TGTGCCAGCAGCCGCGTGTATAATTCACCCCTCCACTTT. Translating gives CASSRVYNSPLHF.

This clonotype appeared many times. This CDR3 is CASSLDGWGRIETQYF. For the CDR3, the DNA is TGTGCCAGCAGCTTAGATGGGTGGGGTAGAATAGAGACCCAGTACTTC. This chain joins TRBV7-2 and TRBJ2-5; the D is unclear. This CDR3 is 16 amino acids long. V lost 1 base and J lost 4, with 16 bases in between. Germline CDR1 reads SGHTA; CDR2 reads FQGNSA.

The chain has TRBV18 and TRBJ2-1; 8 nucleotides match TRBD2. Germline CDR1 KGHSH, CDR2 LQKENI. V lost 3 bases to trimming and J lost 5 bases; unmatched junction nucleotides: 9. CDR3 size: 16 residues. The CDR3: CASSPLRLALDNEQFF. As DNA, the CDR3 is TGTGCCAGCTCACCTCTACGACTAGCGTTGGACAATGAGCAGTTCTTC.

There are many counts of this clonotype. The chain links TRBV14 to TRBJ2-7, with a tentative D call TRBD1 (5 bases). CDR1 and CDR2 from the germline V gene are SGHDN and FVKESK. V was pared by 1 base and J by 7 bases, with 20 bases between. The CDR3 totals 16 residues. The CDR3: CASSQVSGLGRQEQYF. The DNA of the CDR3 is TGTGCCAGCAGCCAAGTTTCAGGGCTGGGGCGCCAAGAGCAGTACTTC.

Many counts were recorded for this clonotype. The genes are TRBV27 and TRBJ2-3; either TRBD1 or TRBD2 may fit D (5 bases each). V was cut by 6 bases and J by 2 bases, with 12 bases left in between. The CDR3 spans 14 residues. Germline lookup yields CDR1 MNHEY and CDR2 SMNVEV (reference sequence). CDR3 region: CASRSGRFTDTQYF. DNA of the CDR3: TGTGCCAGCAGATCGGGACGGTTCACAGATACGCAGTATTTT.

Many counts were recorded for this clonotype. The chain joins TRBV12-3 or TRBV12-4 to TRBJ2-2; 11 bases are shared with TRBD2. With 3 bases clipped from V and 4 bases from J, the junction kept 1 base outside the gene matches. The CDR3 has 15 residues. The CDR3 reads CASSFSGRGTGELFF. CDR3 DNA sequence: TGTGCCAGCAGTTTTAGCGGGAGGGGCACCGGGGAGCTGTTTTTT.

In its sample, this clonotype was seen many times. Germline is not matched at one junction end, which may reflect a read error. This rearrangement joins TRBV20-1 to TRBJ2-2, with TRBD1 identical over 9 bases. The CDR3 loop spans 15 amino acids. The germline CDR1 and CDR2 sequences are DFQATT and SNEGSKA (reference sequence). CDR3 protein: CSARVGTGPTEELFF. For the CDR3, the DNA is TGCAGTGCTAGAGTGGGGACAGGGCCCACCGAGGAGCTGTTTTTT.

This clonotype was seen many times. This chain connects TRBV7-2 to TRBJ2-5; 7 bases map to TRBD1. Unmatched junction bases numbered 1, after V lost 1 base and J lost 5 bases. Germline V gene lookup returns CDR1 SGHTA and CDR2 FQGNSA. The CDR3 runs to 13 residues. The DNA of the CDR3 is TGTGCCAGCAGCTTAGACAGGGGCGAGACCCAGTACTTC. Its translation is CASSLDRGETQYF.

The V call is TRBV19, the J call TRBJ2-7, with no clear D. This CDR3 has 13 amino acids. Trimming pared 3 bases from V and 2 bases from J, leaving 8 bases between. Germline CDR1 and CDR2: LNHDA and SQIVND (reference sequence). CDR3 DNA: TGTGCCAGTAGTATGTTTCTTACCTACGAGCAGTACTTC. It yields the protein CASSMFLTYEQYF.

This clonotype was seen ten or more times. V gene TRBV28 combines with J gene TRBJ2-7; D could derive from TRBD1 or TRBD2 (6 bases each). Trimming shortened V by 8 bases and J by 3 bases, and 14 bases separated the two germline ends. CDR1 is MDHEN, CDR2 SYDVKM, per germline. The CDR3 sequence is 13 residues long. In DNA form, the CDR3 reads TGTGCCAGCGAAGGGGGGCACGGCTACGAGCAGTACTTC. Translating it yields CASEGGHGYEQYF.

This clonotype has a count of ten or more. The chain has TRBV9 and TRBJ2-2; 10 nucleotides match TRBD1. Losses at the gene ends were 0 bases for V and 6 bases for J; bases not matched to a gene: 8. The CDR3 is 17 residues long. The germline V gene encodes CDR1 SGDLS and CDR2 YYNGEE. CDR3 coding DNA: TGTGCCAGCAGCGTAGGGAAGGGACAGGGGAAATCCGGGGAGCTGTTTTTT. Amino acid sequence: CASSVGKGQGKSGELFF.

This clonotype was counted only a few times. CDR3 residues: CASSLLTGTPYNEQFF. Written as DNA, the CDR3 is TGTGCCAGTAGTCTATTAACCGGGACCCCGTACAATGAGCAGTTCTTC. The rearrangement uses TRBV19 and TRBJ2-1; the D gene could be TRBD1 or TRBD2 (5 bases each). This CDR3 region has 16 residues. Germline V lookup: CDR1 LNHDA, CDR2 SQIVND (reference sequence). The germline V and J ends were trimmed by 5 bases and 4 bases, with 18 bases remaining between them. The full variable domain, rest sourced from reference TRBV19 and TRBJ2-1, is DGGITQSPKYLFRKEGQNVTLSCEQNLNHDAMYWYRQDPGQGLRLIYYSQIVNDFQKGDIAEGYSVSREKKESFPLTVTSAQKNPTAFYLCASSLLTGTPYNEQFFGPGTRLTVL.

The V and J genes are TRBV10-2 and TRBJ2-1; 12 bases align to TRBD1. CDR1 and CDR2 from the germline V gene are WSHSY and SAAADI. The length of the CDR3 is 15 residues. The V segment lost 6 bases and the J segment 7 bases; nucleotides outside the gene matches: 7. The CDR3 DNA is TGCGCCAGCAGCGACGGGACAGGGGGCCGAAATGAGCAGTTCTTC. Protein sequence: CASSDGTGGRNEQFF.

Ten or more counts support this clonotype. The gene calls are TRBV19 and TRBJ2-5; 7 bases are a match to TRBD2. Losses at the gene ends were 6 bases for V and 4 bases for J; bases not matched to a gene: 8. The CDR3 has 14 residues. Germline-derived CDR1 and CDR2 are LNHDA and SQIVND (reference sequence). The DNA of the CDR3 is TGTGCCAGTAGCCCGGGCGGGAGCGTAGAGACCCAGTACTTC. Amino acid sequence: CASSPGGSVETQYF.

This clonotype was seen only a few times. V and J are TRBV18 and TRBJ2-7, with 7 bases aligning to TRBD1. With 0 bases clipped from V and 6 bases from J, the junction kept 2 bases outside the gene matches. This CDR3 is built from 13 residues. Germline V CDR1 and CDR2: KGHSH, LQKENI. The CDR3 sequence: CASSPPTGTEQYF. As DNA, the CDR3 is TGTGCCAGCTCACCACCGACAGGGACCGAGCAGTACTTC. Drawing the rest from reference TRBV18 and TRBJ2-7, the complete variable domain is NAGVMQNPRHLVRRRGQEARLRCSPMKGHSHVYWYRQLPEEGLKFMVYLQKENIIDESGMPKERFSAEFPKEGPSILRIQQVVRGDSAAYFCASSPPTGTEQYFGPGTRLTVT.

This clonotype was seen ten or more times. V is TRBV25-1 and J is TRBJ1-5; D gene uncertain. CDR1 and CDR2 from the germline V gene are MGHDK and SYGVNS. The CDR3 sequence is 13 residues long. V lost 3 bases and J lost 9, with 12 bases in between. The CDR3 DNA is TGTGCCAGCAGTGAGGTTGAGGGAGGGCCCCAGCATTTT. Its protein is CASSEVEGGPQHF.

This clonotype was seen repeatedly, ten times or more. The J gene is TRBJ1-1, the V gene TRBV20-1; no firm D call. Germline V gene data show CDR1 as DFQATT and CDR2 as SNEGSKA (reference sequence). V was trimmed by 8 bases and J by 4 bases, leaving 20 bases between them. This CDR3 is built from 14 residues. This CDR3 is CSSFHQQIGTEAFF. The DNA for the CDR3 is TGCAGTTCGTTCCATCAACAGATCGGCACTGAAGCTTTCTTT.

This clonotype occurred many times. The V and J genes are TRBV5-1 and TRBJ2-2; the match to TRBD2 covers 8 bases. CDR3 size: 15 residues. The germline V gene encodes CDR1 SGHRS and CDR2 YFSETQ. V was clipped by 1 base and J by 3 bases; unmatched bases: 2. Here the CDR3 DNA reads TGCGCCAGCAGCTTGCTAGCGGGTGACACCGGGGAGCTGTTTTTT. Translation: CASSLLAGDTGELFF.

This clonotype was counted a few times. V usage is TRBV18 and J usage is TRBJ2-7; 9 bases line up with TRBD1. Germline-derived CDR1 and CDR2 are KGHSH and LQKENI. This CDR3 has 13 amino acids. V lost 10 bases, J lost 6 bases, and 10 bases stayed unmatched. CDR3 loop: CATGGTGQGEQYF. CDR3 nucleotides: TGTGCCACCGGAGGGACAGGGCAGGGCGAGCAGTACTTC.